Each of the 19 T cell receptor beta chains below was sequenced from the same sample in a study of CD8 T cells in Susac syndrome. Roughly 0.45 to 1 ug RNA was reverse transcribed with random hexamers. TCRdb reprocessed the immunoSEQ multiplex PCR reads via MiXCR and lists one record per CDR3 protein. The table has 70,000 or so distinct CDR3 sequences, about 95% seen once. Sequencing was performed on CD8+ T cells from PBMCs. All receptors come from a human donor with multiple sclerosis.

V and J are TRBV4-1 and TRBJ2-7, with D unclear. The CDR3 totals 15 residues. Germline loops: CDR1 MGHRA, CDR2 YSYEKL. V dropped 0 bases and J dropped 2 bases, with 11 bases sitting between them. CDR3 residues: CASSQDLAGPYEQYF. The CDR3 DNA reads TGCGCCAGCAGCCAAGATCTCGCTGGTCCCTACGAGCAGTACTTC.

The rearrangement links TRBV19 to TRBJ2-7; the match to TRBD1 covers 8 bases. The CDR3 covers 13 residues. J gave up 3 bases and V 10 bases, and 8 bases lay outside the gene matches. The germline V gene encodes CDR1 LNHDA and CDR2 SQIVND (reference sequence). The CDR3 region is CATAAGGNYEQYF. The DNA for the CDR3 is TGTGCCACCGCGGCAGGGGGCAACTACGAGCAGTACTTC.

The J gene is TRBJ2-5, the V gene TRBV28, with D perhaps matching TRBD1 or TRBD2 (5 bases each). The CDR3 contains 14 residues. V was cut by 4 bases and J by 3 bases, with 12 bases left in between. Germline-derived CDR1 and CDR2 are MDHEN and SYDVKM. The CDR3 protein is CASSWGRGEETQYF. In DNA, the CDR3 is TGTGCCAGCAGTTGGGGCAGAGGGGAAGAGACCCAGTACTTC.

The chain carries TRBV2 and TRBJ1-1, with D uncertain. V lost 8 bases and J lost 0, with 13 bases in between. The V gene's germline CDR1 is SNHLY and CDR2 FYNNEI. The CDR3 is made up of 14 amino acids. The CDR3 loop reads CASSGGRLNTEAFF. In nucleotides, the CDR3 is TGTGCCAGCTCGGGAGGGAGGTTGAACACTGAAGCTTTCTTT.

This clonotype was seen just once. The chain combines TRBV29-1 with TRBJ2-1, with 7 nucleotides matching TRBD1. Trimming at V came to 6 bases and at J to 6 bases, leaving 8 bases not matched to a gene. Germline V lookup: CDR1 SQVTM, CDR2 ANQGSEA. The CDR3 totals 13 residues. CDR3 residues: CSVPTGSFNEQFF. CDR3 in DNA: TGCAGCGTCCCGACAGGGAGTTTCAATGAGCAGTTCTTC.

The chain links TRBV9 to TRBJ2-3; tentatively, D is TRBD2 (6 bases). Trimming cost V 2 bases and J 5 bases, with 12 bases left between them. The CDR3 covers 14 residues. The germline CDR1 and CDR2 sequences are SGDLS and YYNGEE. CDR3 sequence reads: CASSVNGREDTQYF. The DNA for the CDR3 is TGTGCCAGCAGCGTTAACGGGAGAGAAGATACGCAGTATTTT.

The gene calls are TRBV27 and TRBJ2-7; no reliable D call. CDR3 length: 14 amino acids. V was pared by 5 bases and J by 1 base, with 12 bases between. Germline assignment: CDR1 MNHEY and CDR2 SMNVEV (reference sequence). CDR3 sequence reads: CASSHQVGSYEQYF. CDR3 in DNA: TGTGCCAGCAGTCATCAAGTGGGGTCCTACGAGCAGTACTTC.

The V call is TRBV12-3 or TRBV12-4, the J call TRBJ2-7, with a possible D match to TRBD1 (6 bases). Trimming removed 4 bases from V and 3 bases from J, with 10 bases in between. The CDR3 is made up of 13 amino acids. CDR3 sequence: CASSSGTSYEQYF. In nucleotides, the CDR3 is TGTGCCAGCAGTTCCGGGACAAGCTACGAGCAGTACTTC.

The chain joins TRBV7-2 to TRBJ2-7; D may be TRBD1 (5 bases). The CDR3 extends over 16 amino acids. Between the trimmed V and J ends, which lost 4 bases and 3 bases, there was a span of 19 bases. Per germline, CDR1 SGHTA and CDR2 FQGNSA. The CDR3 here is CASSSGLDSLLYEQYF. The CDR3 bases are TGTGCCAGCAGCTCGGGCCTCGACAGCCTCCTCTACGAGCAGTACTTC.

The rearrangement links TRBV4-1 to TRBJ1-2; a possible D gene is TRBD1 (6 bases). V lost 1 base to trimming and J lost 8 bases, with 17 bases between them. Germline assignment: CDR1 MGHRA and CDR2 YSYEKL. The CDR3 length is 15 residues. The DNA of the CDR3 is TGCGCCAGCAGCCAAGTAGGGACACCGGCATGGGGCTACACCTTC. This codes for CASSQVGTPAWGYTF.

The V and J genes are TRBV4-1 and TRBJ2-4; TRBD2 agrees at 7 bases. Losses at the gene ends were 3 bases for V and 1 base for J; bases not matched to a gene: 6. CDR3 length: 16 residues. Germline CDR1 reads MGHRA; CDR2 reads YSYEKL. Written as DNA, the CDR3 is TGCGCCAGCAGCCAGGGGGGGGTCCTGGCCAAAAACATTCAGTACTTC. Amino acids: CASSQGGVLAKNIQYF.

This clonotype was recorded once. The rearrangement links TRBV6-6 to TRBJ2-4; D remains ambiguous. The V gene's germline CDR1 is MNHNY and CDR2 SVGAGI (reference sequence). The CDR3 is 16 amino acids. V was cut by 6 bases and J by 1 base, with 16 bases left in between. As DNA, the CDR3 is TGTGCCAGCAGCCCCGACACATTGAACGCCAAAAACATTCAGTACTTC. It translates to CASSPDTLNAKNIQYF.

V usage is TRBV6-5 and J usage is TRBJ2-3; TRBD2 is a possible D gene (6 bases). Trimming pared 5 bases from V and 1 base from J, leaving 16 bases between. CDR1 and CDR2 from the germline V gene are MNHEY and SVGAGI. CDR3 length equals 16 residues. CDR3 in amino acids: CASSNPLGEGTDTQYF. The CDR3, as DNA: TGTGCCAGCAGTAACCCATTGGGGGAGGGCACAGATACGCAGTATTTT.

The chain couples TRBV19 to TRBJ1-1; a weak D match, TRBD1 (6 bases). There are 17 residues in the CDR3. The germline gives CDR1 LNHDA, CDR2 SQIVND (reference sequence). V was pared by 4 bases and J by 5 bases, with 23 bases between. CDR3 DNA sequence: TGTGCCAGTAGTAAGCAAGGGACGGTCCCCAGGGGTACTGAAGCTTTCTTT. Translation gives CASSKQGTVPRGTEAFF.

The chain has TRBV7-6 and TRBJ2-7, with D hard to call. The ends were cut back, 3 bases at V and 2 bases at J, with 11 bases in the middle. The CDR3 runs to 14 residues. Looked up from germline, CDR1 is SGHVS and CDR2 is FNYEAQ. CDR3 protein: CASSFGPAAYEQYF. Here the CDR3 DNA reads TGTGCCAGCAGCTTCGGGCCCGCAGCCTACGAGCAGTACTTC.

The gene calls are TRBV6-5 and TRBJ2-7; 10 bases agree with TRBD2. CDR1 is MNHEY and CDR2 is SVGAGI in the germline V gene. The V and J ends lost 2 bases and 2 bases, in that order; junction bases with no gene match: 6. The CDR3 has 16 amino acids. CDR3 region: CASSYPSGTSAYEQYF. The CDR3 region has the DNA TGTGCCAGCAGTTACCCCTCCGGGACTAGCGCCTACGAGCAGTACTTC.

This chain links TRBV6-5 with TRBJ1-1, with D possibly being TRBD1 (5 bases). CDR1 is MNHEY, CDR2 SVGAGI, per germline. Trimming took off 2 bases at V and 5 bases at J, with 24 bases between the two ends. The CDR3 consists of 18 residues. Written as DNA, the CDR3 is TGTGCCAGCAGTTACCCCCGATTCGACAGCCAACGCGATACTGAAGCTTTCTTT. It is translated as CASSYPRFDSQRDTEAFF.

Points on this clonotype: A read error is likely, as this CDR3 ends without the conserved phenylalanine or tryptophan. The gene calls are TRBV7-9 and TRBJ2-7, with TRBD2 matching over 7 bases. Trimming cost V 5 bases and J 6 bases; bases outside gene matches: 4. The CDR3 spans 12 residues. Germline assignment: CDR1 SEHNR and CDR2 FQNEAQ (reference sequence). DNA for the CDR3: TGTGCCAGCAGCGAACTAGCGATCGAGCAGTACTCC. Its translation is CASSELAIEQYS.

J is TRBJ1-3 and V is TRBV29-1; D remains unclear. Germline V gene sequence: CDR1 SQVTM, CDR2 ANQGSEA. The length of the CDR3 is 15 residues. Trimming cost V 4 bases and J 1 base, with 14 bases left between them. The CDR3 coding sequence is TGCAGCGTTGTGGTCTCGGGAGAGTCTGGAAACACCATATATTTT. It translates to CSVVVSGESGNTIYF.